This T cell receptor beta chain was retrieved from a study of CD8+ T cells in alopecia areata. Germline V gene lookup returns CDR1 SGHDN and CDR2 FVKESK. With 0 bases removed from V and 3 bases from J, the gap between germline ends came to 5 bases. This CDR3 is built from 13 residues. The authors extracted RNA and reverse transcribed it into cDNA as the sequencing template. Assay: immunoSEQ multiplex PCR; the TCRdb copy retains only in-frame clones and omits some. The table records about 150,000 clones, about 60% of them present only once. Sample: CD4+ T cells sorted from blood, taken at week 0. The sequence derives from a human donor with alopecia areata. The chain is built from TRBV14 and TRBJ2-5; D unclear. In DNA, the CDR3 is TGTGCCAGCAGCCAAGAAAGGAAAGAGACCCAGTACTTC. Protein sequence: CASSQERKETQYF.